Below, 30 T cell receptor beta chains from the same sample are listed, as sequenced in a study of regulatory T cells in long-lasting Graves disease. To make TCR beta libraries, researchers used iRepertoire HTBI primers and Arm-PCR of CDR3 regions. One entry per CDR3 protein, called by TCRdb with MiXCR from the multiplex PCR reads. The sample yields 350,000 to 400,000 distinct CDR3 sequences, roughly a sixth seen once. Time point of the sample: newly diagnosed GD, antithyroid drugs for less than 3 months. There was RNA extracted from PBMCs, and the TCR library was made from it. The sequences come from peripheral blood mononuclear cells (PBMCs), collected at new diagnosis, from a patient treated with antithyroid drugs. Source of these receptors: a female donor with Graves disease.

This clonotype showed up just a few times. The chain employs TRBV29-1 and TRBJ2-1; D call uncertain. Germline V gene data show CDR1 as SQVTM and CDR2 as ANQGSEA. Trimming shortened V by 3 bases and J by 7 bases, and 13 bases separated the two germline ends. This CDR3 is 13 amino acids long. The CDR3 sequence: CSVDGWQENEQFF. The CDR3, as DNA: TGCAGCGTTGACGGTTGGCAGGAAAATGAGCAGTTCTTC.

This clonotype was seen many times. CDR3 sequence (DNA): TGTGCCAGCAGAGGACCCATAGGGACATCCAGGAGCACTGAAGCTTTCTTT. Its translation is CASRGPIGTSRSTEAFF. This chain joins TRBV2 and TRBJ1-1; possible D gene TRBD1, 6 bases. V was pared by 6 bases and J by 4 bases, with 24 bases between. The CDR3 is 17 amino acids. Germline loops: CDR1 SNHLY, CDR2 FYNNEI.

Comment on this clonotype: Given a much more abundant clone one base away, this may be a read error. This chain links TRBV12-3 or TRBV12-4 with TRBJ2-7; no definite D call. This CDR3 has 15 residues. V was cut by 3 bases and J by 4 bases, with 16 bases left in between. This chain's CDR3 is CASSLWAGEQYEQYF. For the CDR3, the DNA is TGTGCCAGCAGTTTGTGGGCTGGCGAGCAATACGAGCAGTACTTC.

The V call is TRBV7-2, the J call TRBJ2-1; 10 nucleotides line up with TRBD2. The J segment lost 9 bases and the V segment lost 3 bases, leaving 8 bases of the junction unmatched. The CDR3 is made up of 15 amino acids. Germline V lookup: CDR1 SGHTA, CDR2 FQGNSA. CDR3 sequence reads: CASSFTSGTSREQFF. The CDR3, as DNA: TGTGCCAGCAGCTTTACTAGCGGGACGTCACGTGAGCAGTTCTTC.

This clonotype was counted ten times or more. V gene TRBV15 combines with J gene TRBJ2-7; D is possibly TRBD2 (5 bases). CDR1 is LNHNV and CDR2 is YYDKDF in the germline V gene (reference sequence). Trimming pared 5 bases from V and 3 bases from J, leaving 26 bases between. The CDR3 loop spans 18 amino acids. The CDR3 is CATSGRSGLPGKDYEQYF. In nucleotides, the CDR3 is TGTGCCACCAGCGGACGGTCCGGACTGCCCGGAAAAGACTACGAGCAGTACTTC.

This clonotype occurred a few times. J is TRBJ2-3 and V is TRBV25-1; tentative D call: TRBD2 (5 bases). The ends were cut back, 4 bases at V and 7 bases at J, with 9 bases in the middle. This CDR3 comprises 12 residues. Germline V gene sequence: CDR1 MGHDK, CDR2 SYGVNS. The CDR3 region is CASSARDYTQYF. Written as DNA, the CDR3 is TGTGCCAGCAGTGCTCGGGATTATACGCAGTATTTT. Together with reference TRBV25-1 and TRBJ2-3, the CDR3 gives the full variable domain: EADIYQTPRYLVIGTGKKITLECSQTMGHDKMYWYQQDPGMELHLIHYSYGVNSTEKGDLSSESTVSRIRTEHFPLTLESARPSHTSQYLCASSARDYTQYFGPGTRLTVL.

Notes on this clonotype: This could be a read error, since a much larger clone is one nucleotide away. The V gene is TRBV20-1, the J gene TRBJ2-3; D is ambiguous. This CDR3 has 14 residues. V was pared by 7 bases and J by 3 bases, with 17 bases between. Germline-derived CDR1 and CDR2 are DFQATT and SNEGSKA (reference sequence). CDR3 sequence: CSVSIAVGTDTQYF. DNA for the CDR3: TGCAGTGTCTCAATAGCCGTGGGTACAGATACGCAGTATTTT.

A few counts support this clonotype. This rearrangement joins TRBV12-3 or TRBV12-4 to TRBJ1-3; 9 bases map to TRBD1. With V trimmed by 6 bases and J by 0 bases, 6 bases remained unmatched. This CDR3 spans 16 amino acids. CDR3: CASRRGQGHSGNTIYF. CDR3 bases: TGTGCCAGCAGACGGGGACAGGGTCACTCTGGAAACACCATATATTTT.

The chain combines TRBV7-9 with TRBJ2-7; D perhaps matches TRBD2 (5 bases). V was cut by 2 bases and J by 1 base, with 15 bases left in between. This CDR3 has 16 amino acids. Germline-derived CDR1 and CDR2 are SEHNR and FQNEAQ (reference sequence). CDR3 loop: CASSLRGGSPSYEQYF. In nucleotides, the CDR3 is TGTGCCAGCAGCTTACGCGGAGGTTCACCTTCCTACGAGCAGTACTTC.

There are many counts of this clonotype. The chain has TRBV3-1 and TRBJ1-1; weak D call: TRBD1 (5 bases). The length of the CDR3 is 13 residues. Between the trimmed V and J ends, which lost 2 bases and 3 bases, there was a span of 7 bases. CDR1 is LGHDT, CDR2 YNNKEL, per germline (reference sequence). The CDR3 DNA reads as TGTGCCAGCAGCCAACAGGGTGACACTGAAGCTTTCTTT. This encodes CASSQQGDTEAFF.

This clonotype was seen repeatedly, ten times or more. The V gene is TRBV11-3, the J gene TRBJ2-1; D gene unclear. V dropped 3 bases and J dropped 3 bases, with 12 bases sitting between them. The length of the CDR3 is 15 residues. Germline CDR1 and CDR2: SGHNT and YENEEA. CDR3 in amino acids: CASSFGRMGYNEQFF. The CDR3 DNA reads TGTGCCAGCAGCTTTGGCAGGATGGGCTACAATGAGCAGTTCTTC.

This clonotype appeared many times. V is TRBV20-1 and J is TRBJ2-1, with 11 nucleotides matching TRBD2. The CDR3 sequence is 17 residues long. Germline-derived CDR1 and CDR2 are DFQATT and SNEGSKA (reference sequence). Trimming took 3 bases from V and 6 from J; bases not matched to a gene: 13. CDR3 DNA: TGCAGTGCTAGTCTCCCTAGCGGGAGGCGGCCGGGCAATGAGCAGTTCTTC. Amino acids: CSASLPSGRRPGNEQFF.

This clonotype was seen ten or more times. The genes are TRBV7-2 and TRBJ1-2, with D possibly being TRBD1 (5 bases). V shed 0 bases and J shed 4 bases, with 12 bases lying between them. CDR3 length: 15 residues. Germline CDR1 reads SGHTA; CDR2 reads FQGNSA. The CDR3 loop is CASSLAQGTSYGYTF. DNA for the CDR3: TGTGCCAGCAGCTTAGCCCAAGGGACCAGCTATGGCTACACCTTC.

About this clonotype itself: This clone may be a read error of a much larger clone one base away. The J gene is TRBJ2-3, the V gene TRBV28, with D perhaps TRBD1 or TRBD2 (7 bases each). The J call may be faulty, since TRBJ2-5 better matches the DNA end. Germline V gene lookup returns CDR1 MDHEN and CDR2 SYDVKM. CDR3 length: 16 residues. The CDR3, as DNA: TGTGCCAGCAGTTCGTTTAAAGCGGGACAGAGGGAGACCCAGTACTTC. The encoded protein is CASSSFKAGQRETQYF.

CDR3 nucleotides: TGTGCCAGCATTGGAGGGCCCCCCGGGGAGCTGTTTTTT. Amino acid sequence: CASIGGPPGELFF. The V call is TRBV6-1, the J call TRBJ2-2; tentative D call: TRBD2 (6 bases). Per germline, CDR1 MNHNS and CDR2 SASEGT. This CDR3 contains 13 residues. The V end was cut by 7 bases, the J end by 6 bases, with 12 bases between.

The chain recombines TRBV5-6 with TRBJ2-7; D unresolved. V was pared by 0 bases and J by 0 bases, with 10 bases between. Germline CDR1 reads SGHDT; CDR2 reads YYEEEE. The CDR3 is 15 residues long. CDR3 loop: CASSLDPSSSYEQYF. The CDR3 region has the DNA TGTGCCAGCAGCTTGGATCCCTCTTCCTCCTACGAGCAGTACTTC.

This clonotype appeared many times. The rearrangement uses TRBV30 and TRBJ2-7; maybe TRBD1 (6 bases). The CDR3 length is 14 residues. Germline loops: CDR1 GTSNPN, CDR2 SVGIG (reference sequence). V was cut by 4 bases and J by 5 bases, with 18 bases left in between. In DNA, the CDR3 is TGTGCCTGGACCCGAGGGGGAAGTAGCCACGAGCAGTACTTC. Its translation is CAWTRGGSSHEQYF.

This clonotype was counted ten times or more. This rearrangement joins TRBV20-1 to TRBJ1-5, with no clear D. Looked up from germline, CDR1 is DFQATT and CDR2 is SNEGSKA (reference sequence). The CDR3 is made up of 15 amino acids. V lost 3 bases and J lost 0, with 12 bases in between. CDR3 bases: TGCAGTGCTAGCCCGGCACGGGTTAGCAATCAGCCCCAGCATTTT. Encoded protein: CSASPARVSNQPQHF.

This clonotype appeared many times. V is TRBV5-1 and J is TRBJ2-1; tentative D call: TRBD1 (6 bases). Germline values: CDR1 SGHRS, CDR2 YFSETQ. V lost 4 bases to trimming and J lost 8 bases, with 19 bases between them. This CDR3 spans 15 amino acids. The CDR3 nucleotides read TGCGCCAGCAGCAAGGACAGAGGTGCCGGCGATGAGCAGTTCTTC. Its translation is CASSKDRGAGDEQFF.

As concerns this clonotype: A much larger clonotype is one base distant, so this may be a read error. V is TRBV6-1 and J is TRBJ1-1, with TRBD1 as a possible D gene (5 bases). The CDR3 sequence is 14 residues long. CDR1 is MNHNS, CDR2 SASEGT, per germline. V lost 6 bases to trimming and J lost 2 bases, with 13 bases between them. In DNA form, the CDR3 reads TGTGCCAGCAGCGCCTGGACATTTAACACTGAAGCTTTCTTT. Amino acids: CASSAWTFNTEAFF.

The table lists this clonotype with many counts. V and J are TRBV4-2 and TRBJ1-1; tentatively, D is TRBD1 (6 bases). The CDR3 is made up of 16 amino acids. Trimming removed 1 base from V and 1 base from J, with 13 bases in between. CDR1 is LGHNA, CDR2 YNFKEQ, per germline. CDR3 residues: CASSQVQGLGNTEAFF. CDR3 sequence (DNA): TGTGCCAGCAGCCAAGTCCAGGGGCTTGGGAACACTGAAGCTTTCTTT.

This clonotype was seen ten or more times. The chain combines TRBV30 with TRBJ1-1, with unresolved D. V was clipped by 4 bases and J by 8 bases, with 14 bases between them. The germline gives CDR1 GTSNPN, CDR2 SVGIG (reference sequence). This CDR3 contains 12 residues. CDR3 nucleotides: TGTGCCTGGATTCAAGGGCGGGCAGAAGCTTTCTTT. Protein: CAWIQGRAEAFF.

This clonotype was found many times. This chain links TRBV6-1 with TRBJ2-5; no reliable D call. Trimming took off 6 bases at V and 2 bases at J, with 13 bases between the two ends. The CDR3 loop spans 14 amino acids. Germline CDR1 MNHNS, CDR2 SASEGT. Written as DNA, the CDR3 is TGTGCCAGCAGCCGATCGACGTATCAAGAGACCCAGTACTTC. This sequence encodes CASSRSTYQETQYF.

In the case of this clonotype: A much larger clone sits a single nucleotide away, making a read error possible. The rearrangement uses TRBV6-2 or TRBV6-3 and TRBJ2-5, with 9 bases lining up with TRBD2. This CDR3 is built from 16 residues. Germline CDR1 is MNHEY and CDR2 is SVGEGT. With V trimmed by 4 bases and J by 3 bases, 9 bases remained unmatched. The CDR3 DNA follows: TGTGCCAGCAGTTCCCCCCTCAGCGGGGGGAAAGAGACCCAGTACTTC. Translated, it gives CASSSPLSGGKETQYF.

The table lists this clonotype with a count of one. J is TRBJ2-3 and V is TRBV20-1, with 12 bases aligning to TRBD1. The CDR3 consists of 13 residues. The V gene end was trimmed by 5 bases and the J gene end by 4 bases; junction bases not matched to a gene: 1. Germline CDR1 is DFQATT and CDR2 is SNEGSKA (reference sequence). The CDR3 protein is CSAGDRGPDTQYF. The CDR3 bases are TGCAGTGCTGGGGACAGGGGGCCAGATACGCAGTATTTT.

This clonotype was counted ten times or more. The V gene is TRBV12-3 or TRBV12-4, the J gene TRBJ1-2; possibly TRBD1 for D (5 bases). V lost 0 bases and J 6 bases, leaving 14 bases between the germline ends. This CDR3 is built from 15 residues. The chain's CDR3 is CASSLALLGGNGYTF. The CDR3 DNA follows: TGTGCCAGCAGTTTAGCGCTCTTGGGGGGAAATGGCTACACCTTC.

In its sample, this clonotype was seen many times. The chain employs TRBV4-1 and TRBJ1-5; D uncertain. Germline V CDR1 and CDR2: MGHRA, YSYEKL. Trimming removed 4 bases from V and 7 bases from J, with 11 bases in between. The CDR3 spans 13 residues. The CDR3 protein is CASSRLPRQPQHF. The CDR3 DNA reads TGCGCCAGCAGCCGCCTTCCGAGGCAGCCCCAGCATTTT.

This clonotype has ten or more counts. V usage is TRBV7-9 and J usage is TRBJ2-7; 13 bases are shared with TRBD2. Per the germline V gene, CDR1 is SEHNR and CDR2 is FQNEAQ (reference sequence). The CDR3 has 14 residues. The J segment lost 6 bases and the V segment lost 5 bases, leaving 4 bases of the junction unmatched. CDR3 region: CASSRTSGRGEQYF. DNA of the CDR3: TGTGCCAGCAGCCGGACTAGCGGGAGAGGCGAGCAGTACTTC.

This clonotype came up many times. The CDR3 bases are TGTGCCAGCGGAGAGGACTACTCCTACAATGAGCAGTTCTTC. It specifies CASGEDYSYNEQFF. This chain links TRBV28 with TRBJ2-1; D may be TRBD2 (6 bases). The germline V and J ends were trimmed by 8 bases and 0 bases, with 11 bases remaining between them. CDR3 length: 14 residues. Looked up from germline, CDR1 is MDHEN and CDR2 is SYDVKM.

The chain joins TRBV24-1 to TRBJ2-1; 7 positions agree with TRBD2. The V gene end was trimmed by 3 bases and the J gene end by 3 bases; junction bases not matched to a gene: 10. CDR3 size: 17 residues. Germline V gene sequence: CDR1 KGHDR, CDR2 SFDVKD. Here the CDR3 reads CATSDPDTASGYNEQFF. Written as DNA, the CDR3 is TGTGCCACCAGTGATCCCGACACGGCTAGCGGCTACAATGAGCAGTTCTTC.